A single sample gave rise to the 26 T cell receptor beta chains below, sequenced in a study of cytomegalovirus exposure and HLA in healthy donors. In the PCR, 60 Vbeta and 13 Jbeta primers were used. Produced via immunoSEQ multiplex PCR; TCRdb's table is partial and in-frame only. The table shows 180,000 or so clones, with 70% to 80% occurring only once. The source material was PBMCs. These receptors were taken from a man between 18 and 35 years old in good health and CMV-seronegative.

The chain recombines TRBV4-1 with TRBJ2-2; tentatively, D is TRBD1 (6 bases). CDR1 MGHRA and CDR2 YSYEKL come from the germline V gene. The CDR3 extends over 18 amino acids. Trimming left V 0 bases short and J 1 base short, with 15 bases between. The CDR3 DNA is TGCGCCAGCAGCCAAGAGGGGGCTAGAGTTCTGAACACCGGGGAGCTGTTTTTT. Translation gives CASSQEGARVLNTGELFF.

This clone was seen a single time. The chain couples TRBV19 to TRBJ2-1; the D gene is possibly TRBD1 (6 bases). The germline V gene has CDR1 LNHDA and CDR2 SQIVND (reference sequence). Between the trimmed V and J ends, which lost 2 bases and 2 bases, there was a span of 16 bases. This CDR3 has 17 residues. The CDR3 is CASSISPTGSPYNEQFF. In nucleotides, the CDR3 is TGTGCCAGTAGTATATCCCCAACAGGGAGCCCCTACAATGAGCAGTTCTTC.

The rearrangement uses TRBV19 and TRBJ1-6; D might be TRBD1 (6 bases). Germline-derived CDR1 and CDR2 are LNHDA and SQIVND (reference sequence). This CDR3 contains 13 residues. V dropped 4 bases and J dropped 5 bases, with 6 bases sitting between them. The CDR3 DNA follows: TGTGCCAGTAGTAACAGGGATAATTCACCCCTCCACTTT. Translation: CASSNRDNSPLHF.

The CDR3 DNA reads TGTGCCAGCACTCCTTCCTCGGACAGTTTCTACGAGCAGTACTTC. It encodes CASTPSSDSFYEQYF. This chain links TRBV7-2 with TRBJ2-7, with TRBD1 as a possible D gene (6 bases). This CDR3 contains 15 residues. The V and J ends lost 7 bases and 3 bases respectively, with 19 bases between them. Germline CDR1 SGHTA, CDR2 FQGNSA.

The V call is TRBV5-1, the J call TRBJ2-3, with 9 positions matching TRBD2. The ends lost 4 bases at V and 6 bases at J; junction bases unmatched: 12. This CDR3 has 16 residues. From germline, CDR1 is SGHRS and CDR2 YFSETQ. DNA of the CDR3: TGCGCCAGCAGCCCGGAGGGTAGCGGGAGTGGCGATACGCAGTATTTT. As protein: CASSPEGSGSGDTQYF.

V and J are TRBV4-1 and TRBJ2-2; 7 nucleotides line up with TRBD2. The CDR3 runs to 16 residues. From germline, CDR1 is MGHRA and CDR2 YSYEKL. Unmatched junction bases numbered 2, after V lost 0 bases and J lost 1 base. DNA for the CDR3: TGCGCCAGCAGCCAAGATCGGGGGGTGAACACCGGGGAGCTGTTTTTT. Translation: CASSQDRGVNTGELFF.

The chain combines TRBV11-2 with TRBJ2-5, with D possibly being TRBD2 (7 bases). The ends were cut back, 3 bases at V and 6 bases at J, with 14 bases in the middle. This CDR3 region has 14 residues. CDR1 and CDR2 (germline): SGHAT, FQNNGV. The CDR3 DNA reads TGTGCCAGCAGCTTTGGCGGGGGCGGAAAGACCCAGTACTTC. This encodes CASSFGGGGKTQYF.

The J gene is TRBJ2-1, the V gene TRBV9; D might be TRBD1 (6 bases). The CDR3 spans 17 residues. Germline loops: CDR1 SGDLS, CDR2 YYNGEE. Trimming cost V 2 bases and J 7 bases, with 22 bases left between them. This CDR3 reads CASSVGAPPLGANEQFF. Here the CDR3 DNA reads TGTGCCAGCAGCGTCGGGGCCCCACCGTTGGGGGCGAATGAGCAGTTCTTC.

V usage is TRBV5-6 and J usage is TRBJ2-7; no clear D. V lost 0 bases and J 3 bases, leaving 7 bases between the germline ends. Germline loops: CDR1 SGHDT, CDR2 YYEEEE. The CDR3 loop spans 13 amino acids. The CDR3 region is CASSLVSGYEQYF. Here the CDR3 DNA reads TGTGCCAGCAGCTTGGTTTCCGGCTACGAGCAGTACTTC.

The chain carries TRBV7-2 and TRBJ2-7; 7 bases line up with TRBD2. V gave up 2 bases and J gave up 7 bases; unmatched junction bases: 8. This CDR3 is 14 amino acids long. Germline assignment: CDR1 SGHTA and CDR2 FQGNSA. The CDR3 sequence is CASSLKAGVGEQYF. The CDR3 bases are TGTGCCAGCAGCTTAAAGGCGGGAGTGGGGGAGCAGTACTTC.

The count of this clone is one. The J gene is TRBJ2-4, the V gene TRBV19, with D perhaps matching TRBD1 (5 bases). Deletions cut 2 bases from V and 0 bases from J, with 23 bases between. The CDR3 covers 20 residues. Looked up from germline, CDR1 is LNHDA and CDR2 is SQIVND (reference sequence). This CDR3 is CASSIIETVPGRLAKNIQYF. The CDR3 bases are TGTGCCAGTAGTATAATAGAGACAGTTCCGGGCCGCCTAGCCAAAAACATTCAGTACTTC.

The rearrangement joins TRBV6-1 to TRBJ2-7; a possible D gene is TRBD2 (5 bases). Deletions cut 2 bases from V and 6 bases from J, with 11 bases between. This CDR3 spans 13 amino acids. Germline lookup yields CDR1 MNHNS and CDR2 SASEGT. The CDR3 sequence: CASSEYPGSEQYF. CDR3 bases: TGTGCCAGCAGTGAATATCCGGGGAGCGAGCAGTACTTC.

DNA for the CDR3: TGTGCCACCAGCAGAGATGGGGCAGTGACAGATACGCAGTATTTT. Its translation: CATSRDGAVTDTQYF. The rearrangement links TRBV15 to TRBJ2-3, with D perhaps matching TRBD1 (5 bases). Germline V gene lookup returns CDR1 LNHNV and CDR2 YYDKDF (reference sequence). V lost 0 bases and J 3 bases, leaving 10 bases between the germline ends. This CDR3 is built from 15 residues.

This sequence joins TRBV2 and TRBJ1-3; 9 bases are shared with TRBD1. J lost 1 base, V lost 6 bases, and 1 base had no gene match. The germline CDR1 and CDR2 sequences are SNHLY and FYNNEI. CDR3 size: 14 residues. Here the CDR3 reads CASRQGASGNTIYF. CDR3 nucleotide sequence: TGTGCCAGCAGACAGGGGGCATCTGGAAACACCATATATTTT.

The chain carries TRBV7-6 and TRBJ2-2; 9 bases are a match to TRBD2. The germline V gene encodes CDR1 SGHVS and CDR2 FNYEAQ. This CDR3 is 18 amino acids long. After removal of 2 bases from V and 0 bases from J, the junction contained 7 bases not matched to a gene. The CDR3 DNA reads TGTGCCAGCAGCTTAAAGGACAGACTAGCGGCGAACACCGGGGAGCTGTTTTTT. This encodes CASSLKDRLAANTGELFF. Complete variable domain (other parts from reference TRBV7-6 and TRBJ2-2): GAGVSQSPRYKVTKRGQDVALRCDPISGHVSLYWYRQALGQGPEFLTYFNYEAQQDKSGLPNDRFSAERPEGSISTLTIQRTEQRDSAMYRCASSLKDRLAANTGELFFGEGSRLTVL.

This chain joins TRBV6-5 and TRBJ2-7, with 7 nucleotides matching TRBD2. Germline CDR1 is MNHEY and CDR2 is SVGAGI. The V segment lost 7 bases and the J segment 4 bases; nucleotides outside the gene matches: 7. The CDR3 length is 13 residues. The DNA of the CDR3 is TGTGCCAGCATGCGGGGGATAACATACGAGCAGTACTTC. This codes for CASMRGITYEQYF.

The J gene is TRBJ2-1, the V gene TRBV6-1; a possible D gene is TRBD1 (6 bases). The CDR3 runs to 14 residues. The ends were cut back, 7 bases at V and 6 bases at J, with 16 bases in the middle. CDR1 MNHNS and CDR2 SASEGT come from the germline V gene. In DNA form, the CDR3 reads TGTGCCAGCAAGTTATGGGGGCCCTCCAATGAGCAGTTCTTC. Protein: CASKLWGPSNEQFF.

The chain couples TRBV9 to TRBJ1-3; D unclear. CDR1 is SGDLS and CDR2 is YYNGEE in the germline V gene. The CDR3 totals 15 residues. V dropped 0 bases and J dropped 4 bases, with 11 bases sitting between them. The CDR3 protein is CASSVGPTWGNTIYF. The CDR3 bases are TGTGCCAGCAGCGTAGGTCCCACATGGGGAAACACCATATATTTT.

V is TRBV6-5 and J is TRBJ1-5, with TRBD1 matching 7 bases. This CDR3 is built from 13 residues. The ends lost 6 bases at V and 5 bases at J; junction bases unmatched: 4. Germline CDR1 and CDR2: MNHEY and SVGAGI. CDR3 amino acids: CASRRDSYQPQHF. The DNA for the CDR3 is TGTGCCAGCAGGCGGGACAGTTATCAGCCCCAGCATTTT.

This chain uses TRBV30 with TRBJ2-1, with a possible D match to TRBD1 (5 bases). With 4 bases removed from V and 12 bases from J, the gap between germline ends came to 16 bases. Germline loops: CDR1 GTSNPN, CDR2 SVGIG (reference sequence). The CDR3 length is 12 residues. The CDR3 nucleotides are TGTGCCTGGATCGACGGTGGCAGGGCGCAGTTCTTC. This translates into CAWIDGGRAQFF.

CDR3 protein: CASSTPDRGPGDTIYF. In DNA form, the CDR3 reads TGTGCCAGCAGTACCCCGGACAGGGGGCCCGGGGACACCATATATTTT. The gene calls are TRBV28 and TRBJ1-3; 11 bases are a match to TRBD1. Germline lookup yields CDR1 MDHEN and CDR2 SYDVKM. V trimming: 5 bases; J trimming: 8 bases; junction bases outside the gene matches: 11. The CDR3 is 16 amino acids.

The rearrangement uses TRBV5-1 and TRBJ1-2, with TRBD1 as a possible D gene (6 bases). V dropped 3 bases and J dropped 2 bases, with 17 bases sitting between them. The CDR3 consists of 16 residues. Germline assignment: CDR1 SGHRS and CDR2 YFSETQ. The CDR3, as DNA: TGCGCCAGCAGCTGGGGAATGGGGGCGAGGAACTATGGCTACACCTTC. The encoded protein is CASSWGMGARNYGYTF. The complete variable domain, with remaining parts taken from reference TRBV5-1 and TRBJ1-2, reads KAGVTQTPRYLIKTRGQQVTLSCSPISGHRSVSWYQQTPGQGLQFLFEYFSETQRNKGNFPGRFSGRQFSNSRSEMNVSTLELGDSALYLCASSWGMGARNYGYTFGSGTRLTVV.

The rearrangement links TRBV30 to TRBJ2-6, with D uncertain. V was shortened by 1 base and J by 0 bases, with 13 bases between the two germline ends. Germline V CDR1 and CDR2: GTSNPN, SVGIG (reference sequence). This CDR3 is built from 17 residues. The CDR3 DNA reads TGTGCCTGGAGTGGCCAGACTCTCAGCTCTGGGGCCAACGTCCTGACTTTC. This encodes CAWSGQTLSSGANVLTF.

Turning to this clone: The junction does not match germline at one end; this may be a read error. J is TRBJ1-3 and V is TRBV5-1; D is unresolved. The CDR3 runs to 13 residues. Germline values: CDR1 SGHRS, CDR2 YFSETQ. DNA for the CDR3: TGCGCCAGCAGTTTGGAGCACGGAAACACCATATATTTT. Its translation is CASSLEHGNTIYF. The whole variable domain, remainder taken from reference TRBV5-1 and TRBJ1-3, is KAGVTQTPRYLIKTRGQQVTLSCSPISGHRSVSWYQQTPGQGLQFLFEYFSETQRNKGNFPGRFSGRQFSNSRSEMNVSTLELGDSALYLCASSLEHGNTIYFGEGSWLTVV.

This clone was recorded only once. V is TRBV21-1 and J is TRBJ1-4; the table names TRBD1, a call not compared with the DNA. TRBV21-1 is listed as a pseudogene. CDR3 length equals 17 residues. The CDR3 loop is CASSKARGPVKHEKLFF. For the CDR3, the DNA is TGTGCCAGCAGCAAAGCCAGGGGCCCGGTCAAGCATGAAAAACTGTTTTTT.

CDR3 loop: CASSPTGNLANYGYTF. In DNA, the CDR3 is TGTGCCAGCAGCCCCACCGGGAACCTAGCTAACTATGGCTACACCTTC. The chain carries TRBV7-3 and TRBJ1-2; D ambiguous. The CDR3 is 16 residues long. With 5 bases removed from V and 0 bases from J, the gap between germline ends came to 16 bases. Germline CDR1 is SGHTA and CDR2 is FQGTGA. Drawing the rest from reference TRBV7-3 and TRBJ1-2, the complete variable domain is GAGVSQTPSNKVTEKGKYVELRCDPISGHTALYWYRQSLGQGPEFLIYFQGTGAADDSGLPNDRFFAVRPEGSVSTLKIQRTERGDSAVYLCASSPTGNLANYGYTFGSGTRLTVV.